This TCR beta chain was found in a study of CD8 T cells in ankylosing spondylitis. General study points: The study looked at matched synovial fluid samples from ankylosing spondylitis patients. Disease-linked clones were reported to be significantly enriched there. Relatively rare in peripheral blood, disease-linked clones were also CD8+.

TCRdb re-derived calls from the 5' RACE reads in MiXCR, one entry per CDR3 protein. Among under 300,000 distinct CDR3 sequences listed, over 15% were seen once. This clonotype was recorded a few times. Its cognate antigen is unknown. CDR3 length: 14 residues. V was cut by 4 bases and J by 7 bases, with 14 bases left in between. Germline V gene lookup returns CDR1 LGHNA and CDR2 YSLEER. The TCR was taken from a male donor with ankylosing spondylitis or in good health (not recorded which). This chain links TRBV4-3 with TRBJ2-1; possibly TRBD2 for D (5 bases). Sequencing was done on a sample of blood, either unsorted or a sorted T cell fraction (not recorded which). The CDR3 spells CASSPSVARNEQFF. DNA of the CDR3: TGCGCCAGCAGCCCGTCCGTAGCGCGAAATGAGCAGTTCTTC.